A single sample is the source of the 4 T cell receptor beta chains below, sequenced in a study of regulatory T cells in long-lasting Graves disease. Building the TCR beta libraries relied on iRepertoire HTBI primers, and CDR3 regions underwent Arm-PCR. Via MiXCR, TCRdb re-called the multiplex PCR reads, giving one row per CDR3 protein. The sample holds a few hundred thousand distinct CDR3 sequences; about 19% are singletons and the top ten take about 15%. Time point reported: newly diagnosed GD, antithyroid drugs for less than 3 months. The authors made the TCR library using RNA they extracted from PBMCs. Sequences were derived from peripheral blood mononuclear cells (PBMCs), sampled at new diagnosis, from a patient treated with antithyroid drugs. All receptors come from a female donor with Graves disease.

Written as DNA, the CDR3 is TGTGCCAGCAGCATTAGCGGGGGTCTAGGCAATGAGCAGTTCTTC. This encodes CASSISGGLGNEQFF. The chain employs TRBV7-3 and TRBJ2-5; 9 nucleotides align to TRBD2. The DNA matches TRBJ2-1 better at its end, which makes the J call doubtful. The CDR3 runs to 15 residues. Germline V gene data show CDR1 as SGHTA and CDR2 as FQGTGA.

In its sample, this clonotype was seen many times. The chain recombines TRBV2 with TRBJ1-1; perhaps TRBD1 as D (5 bases). This CDR3 spans 13 amino acids. The germline gives CDR1 SNHLY, CDR2 FYNNEI. V was cut by 4 bases and J by 3 bases, with 9 bases left in between. The CDR3 DNA sequence: TGTGCCAGCAGTGTCCCGGGGGACACTGAAGCTTTCTTT. This codes for CASSVPGDTEAFF.

The chain combines TRBV20-1 with TRBJ2-3; 13 nucleotides line up with TRBD2. This CDR3 is 15 amino acids long. Losses at the gene ends were 6 bases for V and 4 bases for J; bases not matched to a gene: 7. Per the germline V gene, CDR1 is DFQATT and CDR2 is SNEGSKA (reference sequence). The DNA of the CDR3 is TGCAGTGCCAGTGGACTAGCGGGAGCTGCAGATACGCAGTATTTT. It yields the protein CSASGLAGAADTQYF.

This clonotype has ten or more counts. The gene calls are TRBV10-3 and TRBJ2-3, with 12 bases that match TRBD1. The CDR3 covers 15 residues. Looked up from germline, CDR1 is ENHRY and CDR2 is SYGVKD. V lost 10 bases, J lost 10 bases, and 15 bases stayed unmatched. CDR3: CATAGTGGASSAQYF. The CDR3 bases are TGTGCCACAGCCGGGACAGGGGGCGCAAGCTCTGCGCAGTATTTT.